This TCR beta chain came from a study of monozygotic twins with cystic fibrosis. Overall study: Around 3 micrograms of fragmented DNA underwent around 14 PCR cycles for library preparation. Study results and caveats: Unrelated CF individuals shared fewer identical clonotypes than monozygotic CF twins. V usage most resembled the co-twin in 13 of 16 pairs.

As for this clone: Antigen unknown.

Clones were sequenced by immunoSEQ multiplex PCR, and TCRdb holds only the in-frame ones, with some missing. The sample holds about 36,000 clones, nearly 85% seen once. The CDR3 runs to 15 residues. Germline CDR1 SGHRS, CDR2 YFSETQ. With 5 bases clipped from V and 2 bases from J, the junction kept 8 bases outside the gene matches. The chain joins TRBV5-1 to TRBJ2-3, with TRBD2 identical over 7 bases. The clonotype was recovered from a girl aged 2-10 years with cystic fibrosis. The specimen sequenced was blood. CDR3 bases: TGCGCCAGCAGTTACGGGACTACCTCCACAGATACGCAGTATTTT. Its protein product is CASSYGTTSTDTQYF.